This TCR beta chain was captured in a study of graft-versus-host responses after intestinal transplantation. On this clone itself: Its antigen is still unknown.

Only in-frame clones appear in the TCRdb table, and some are missing; sequencing was by immunoSEQ multiplex PCR. The sample consists of approximately 90,000 clones, about 87% of them appearing once. V lost 1 base, J lost 5 bases, and 7 bases stayed unmatched. Germline CDR1 is KGHSH and CDR2 is LQKENI. The CDR3 sequence is 16 residues long. The material was unstimulated CD4+ T cells sorted from spleen or lymph node cells, obtained before transplant. This chain links TRBV18 with TRBJ2-5, with 10 nucleotides matching TRBD2. This receptor was identified in a human donor who was the organ donor for an intestinal transplant. The CDR3 protein is CASSPRVAGGLETQYF. The CDR3 region has the DNA TGTGCCAGCTCACCACGAGTAGCGGGAGGTCTGGAGACCCAGTACTTC.